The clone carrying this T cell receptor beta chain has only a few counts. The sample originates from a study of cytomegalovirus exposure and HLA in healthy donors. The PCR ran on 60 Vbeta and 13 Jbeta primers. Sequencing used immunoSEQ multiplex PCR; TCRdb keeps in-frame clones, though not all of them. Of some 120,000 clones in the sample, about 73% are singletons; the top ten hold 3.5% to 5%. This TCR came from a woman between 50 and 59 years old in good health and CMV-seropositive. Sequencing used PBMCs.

The CDR3 protein is CASSLVWGRGGKIYGYTF. For the CDR3, the DNA is TGTGCCAGCAGCTTGGTCTGGGGGCGTGGAGGAAAAATATATGGCTACACCTTC. The V and J genes are TRBV5-4 and TRBJ1-2; the D gene is possibly TRBD1 (6 bases). Germline CDR1 and CDR2: SGHNT and YYREEE (reference sequence). Trimming removed 0 bases at V and 5 bases at J, with 23 bases between. The CDR3 totals 18 residues.